This T cell receptor (beta chain) was sequenced during a study of blood T cell repertoires in COVID-19. The overall study: T cells, B-cell-depleted T cells, or PBMCs provided the cDNA or gDNA that served as material.

The data were produced by immunoSEQ multiplex PCR, yet TCRdb's version contains in-frame clones alone and is incomplete. The data show about 270,000 clones, with approximately 86% seen just once and around 2.9% held by the top ten. V dropped 2 bases and J dropped 0 bases, with 10 bases sitting between them. CDR3 size: 15 residues. The germline gives CDR1 MNHNY, CDR2 SVGAGI (reference sequence). Material: peripheral blood. The TCR was taken from a woman between 18 and 30 years old with acute or convalescent COVID-19. The chain employs TRBV6-6 and TRBJ1-1; a possible D gene is TRBD1 (5 bases). The CDR3 protein is CASSYRGGLNTEAFF. The CDR3 DNA follows: TGTGCCAGCAGTTACAGGGGAGGCTTGAACACTGAAGCTTTCTTT.